This TCR beta chain was observed in a study of control samples from healthy donors and cancer patients. Produced via immunoSEQ multiplex PCR; TCRdb's table is partial and in-frame only. Here the sample spans some 120,000 clones, about nine tenths being singletons. This CDR3 contains 14 residues. From germline, CDR1 is LGHDT and CDR2 YNNKEL (reference sequence). V lost 1 base and J lost 2, with 7 bases in between. Sequenced: blood. V is TRBV3-1 (or the pseudogene TRBV3-2) and J is TRBJ2-3, with D uncertain. This TCR was recovered from a man in his forties or fifties in good health. As DNA, the CDR3 is TGTGCCAGCAGCCAAGCACTGTACACAGATACGCAGTATTTT. This translates into CASSQALYTDTQYF.